Below, 20 T cell receptor beta chains from the same sample are listed, as sequenced in a study of cytomegalovirus exposure and HLA in healthy donors. In the PCR, 60 Vbeta and 13 Jbeta primers were used. Assay: immunoSEQ multiplex PCR; the TCRdb copy retains only in-frame clones and omits some. This sample yields 150,000 to 200,000 clones, of which approximately 80% are seen a single time; over 10% belongs to the top ten. The sequencing input was PBMCs. The receptor source for this set is a woman between 50 and 59 years old in good health and CMV-seronegative.

The rearrangement links TRBV5-1 to TRBJ1-1, with 8 bases identical to TRBD1. This CDR3 contains 15 residues. J was trimmed by 4 bases and V by 4 bases; bases with no gene match: 9. Looked up from germline, CDR1 is SGHRS and CDR2 is YFSETQ. CDR3 bases: TGCGCCAGCAGCGCGCAGGGGGCGTTGGGCACTGAAGCTTTCTTT. Amino acids: CASSAQGALGTEAFF.

The CDR3 spells CASSLSSGGYEQYF. The CDR3, as DNA: TGTGCCAGCAGCTTATCTAGCGGGGGATACGAGCAGTACTTC. The chain carries TRBV7-8 and TRBJ2-7, with TRBD2 identical over 10 bases. The V segment lost 2 bases and the J segment 4 bases; nucleotides outside the gene matches: 2. CDR3 length: 14 residues. Germline loops: CDR1 SGHVS, CDR2 FQNEAQ.

The chain is built from TRBV12-5 and TRBJ2-1; 10 positions match TRBD2. Unmatched junction bases numbered 11, after V lost 0 bases and J lost 9 bases. In germline, CDR1 is LGHNT, CDR2 FRNRAP. The CDR3 consists of 17 residues. CDR3 residues: CASGLVPLAGERVEQFF. As DNA, the CDR3 is TGTGCTAGTGGTTTGGTACCGCTAGCGGGGGAAAGAGTTGAGCAGTTCTTC.

Comment on this clone: The junction departs from germline at one end; a sequencing error may be responsible. CDR3 DNA: TGTGCCAGCAGCCTAGATGGGGGGTTTAATGAAGCTTTCTTT. This sequence encodes CASSLDGGFNEAFF. The V and J genes are TRBV11-2 and TRBJ1-1; D is perhaps TRBD1 (5 bases). This CDR3 has 14 amino acids. CDR1 is SGHAT, CDR2 FQNNGV, per germline. The whole variable domain, remainder taken from reference TRBV11-2 and TRBJ1-1, is EAGVAQSPRYKIIEKRQSVAFWCNPISGHATLYWYQQILGQGPKLLIQFQNNGVVDDSQLPKDRFSAERLKGVDSTLKIQPAKLEDSAVYLCASSLDGGFNEAFFGQGTRLTVV.

The V call is TRBV6-5, the J call TRBJ1-1, with D perhaps TRBD1 (6 bases). This CDR3 contains 15 residues. V was trimmed by 4 bases and J by 2 bases, leaving 14 bases between them. The germline gives CDR1 MNHEY, CDR2 SVGAGI. Written as DNA, the CDR3 is TGTGCCAGCAGTTCGGGACAAACCTCCAACACTGAAGCTTTCTTT. This encodes CASSSGQTSNTEAFF.

This chain uses TRBV6-5 with TRBJ2-1; 11 bases map to TRBD2. With V trimmed by 2 bases and J by 12 bases, 12 bases remained unmatched. The CDR3 has 16 amino acids. The germline CDR1 and CDR2 sequences are MNHEY and SVGAGI. CDR3 DNA: TGTGCCAGCAGTTACGGGGGGACTAGCGGACCCTTAGGGCAGTTCTTC. Translated, it gives CASSYGGTSGPLGQFF.

This rearrangement joins TRBV19 to TRBJ1-2; 8 bases match TRBD1. CDR3 length: 16 amino acids. Germline V gene lookup returns CDR1 LNHDA and CDR2 SQIVND (reference sequence). J gave up 2 bases and V 6 bases, and 11 bases lay outside the gene matches. Here the CDR3 DNA reads TGTGCCAGTAGGAGCAGAGACAGGGGCGCAAACTATGGCTACACCTTC. Its translation: CASRSRDRGANYGYTF. Using reference TRBV19 and TRBJ1-2 for the parts outside the CDR3, the full variable domain is DGGITQSPKYLFRKEGQNVTLSCEQNLNHDAMYWYRQDPGQGLRLIYYSQIVNDFQKGDIAEGYSVSREKKESFPLTVTSAQKNPTAFYLCASRSRDRGANYGYTFGSGTRLTVV.

The CDR3 spells CASSSAGTEETQYF. The CDR3 nucleotides read TGTGCCAGCAGCTCCGCCGGGACAGAAGAGACCCAGTACTTC. V is TRBV13 and J is TRBJ2-5, with 7 bases identical to TRBD1. The CDR3 covers 14 residues. Trimming took 4 bases from V and 3 from J; bases not matched to a gene: 5. CDR1 is PRHDT, CDR2 FYEKMQ, per germline (reference sequence).

The chain combines TRBV2 with TRBJ2-7; a possible D gene is TRBD2 (5 bases). V lost 4 bases to trimming and J lost 6 bases, with 16 bases between them. This CDR3 contains 14 residues. CDR1 is SNHLY, CDR2 FYNNEI, per germline. The CDR3 loop reads CASSALRERTEQYF. CDR3 nucleotide sequence: TGTGCCAGCAGTGCCTTAAGGGAGAGGACCGAGCAGTACTTC. Supplemented by reference TRBV2 and TRBJ2-7, the full variable domain reads EPEVTQTPSHQVTQMGQEVILRCVPISNHLYFYWYRQILGQKVEFLVSFYNNEISEKSEIFDDQFSVERPDGSNFTLKIRSTKLEDSAMYFCASSALRERTEQYFGPGTRLTVT.

CDR3 DNA: TGCGCCAGCAGCCAAGATTGGCCAGGGACTAGAGGCTACACCTTC. It is translated as CASSQDWPGTRGYTF. The chain is built from TRBV4-3 and TRBJ1-2; D is perhaps TRBD1 (5 bases). The CDR3 sequence is 15 residues long. V was cut by 0 bases and J by 8 bases, with 16 bases left in between. Germline CDR1 LGHNA, CDR2 YSLEER.

This chain joins TRBV7-2 and TRBJ1-2; 7 nucleotides match TRBD1. The CDR3 loop spans 13 amino acids. Germline V gene sequence: CDR1 SGHTA, CDR2 FQGNSA. Trimming removed 5 bases from V and 1 base from J; junction bases left unmatched: 1. The chain's CDR3 is CASSRQGNYGYTF. Here the CDR3 DNA reads TGTGCCAGCAGCCGACAGGGTAACTATGGCTACACCTTC. Together with reference TRBV7-2 and TRBJ1-2, the CDR3 gives the full variable domain: GAGVSQSPSNKVTEKGKDVELRCDPISGHTALYWYRQSLGQGLEFLIYFQGNSAPDKSGLPSDRFSAERTGGSVSTLTIQRTQQEDSAVYLCASSRQGNYGYTFGSGTRLTVV.

This chain joins TRBV6-4 and TRBJ2-3; TRBD2 matches 7 bases. V lost 2 bases, J lost 1 base, and 0 bases stayed unmatched. This CDR3 spans 14 amino acids. CDR1 is MRHNA and CDR2 is SNTAGT in the germline V gene. The CDR3 nucleotides are TGTGCCAGCAGTGACGGGGGGGGCACAGATACGCAGTATTTT. Residues: CASSDGGGTDTQYF.

This chain joins TRBV6-6 and TRBJ2-7, with TRBD1 as a possible D gene (5 bases). CDR1 is MNHNY, CDR2 SVGAGI, per germline (reference sequence). Trimming cost V 10 bases and J 7 bases, with 20 bases left between them. The CDR3 runs 13 residues. DNA for the CDR3: TGTGCCACCCTAGGACAAGGGCTGGGGGAGCAGTACTTC. As protein: CATLGQGLGEQYF.

This clone was detected a few times. V is TRBV6-5 and J is TRBJ1-6; TRBD1 might be the D (6 bases). Germline values: CDR1 MNHEY, CDR2 SVGAGI. Trimming shortened V by 9 bases and J by 10 bases, and 13 bases separated the two germline ends. This CDR3 comprises 12 residues. The DNA for the CDR3 is TGTGCCAGTCGGGAGGGGGGCTCACCCCTCCACTTT. This sequence encodes CASREGGSPLHF.

V usage is TRBV4-1 and J usage is TRBJ2-7, with 14 bases fitting TRBD2. This CDR3 is 15 amino acids long. V shed 4 bases, J shed 5 bases, and the junction held 4 bases outside the gene matches. Germline CDR1 and CDR2: MGHRA and YSYEKL. The CDR3 here is CASSRGLAGVNEQYF. CDR3 DNA: TGCGCCAGCAGCCGGGGACTAGCGGGGGTCAACGAGCAGTACTTC.

The V and J genes are TRBV7-2 and TRBJ1-2, with 8 bases aligning to TRBD1. Looked up from germline, CDR1 is SGHTA and CDR2 is FQGNSA. With V trimmed by 3 bases and J by 4 bases, 4 bases remained unmatched. The CDR3 has 14 residues. This chain's CDR3 is CASSFGTGPYGYTF. The CDR3 DNA reads TGTGCCAGCAGCTTTGGGACAGGTCCCTATGGCTACACCTTC.

The chain employs TRBV5-5 and TRBJ2-3; D might be TRBD1 (6 bases). Germline assignment: CDR1 SGHKS and CDR2 YYEKEE (reference sequence). This CDR3 has 15 amino acids. V lost 4 bases and J 3 bases, leaving 15 bases between the germline ends. The CDR3 nucleotides read TGTGCCAGCAGCCCCACAGGGAGAGAGACAGATACGCAGTATTTT. Amino acids: CASSPTGRETDTQYF.

The rearrangement uses TRBV11-2 and TRBJ2-1; TRBD2 agrees at 9 bases. The J segment lost 2 bases and the V segment lost 5 bases, leaving 10 bases of the junction unmatched. Germline V gives CDR1 SGHAT, CDR2 FQNNGV. This CDR3 contains 17 residues. The CDR3 region has the DNA TGTGCCAGCAGCCCTAGCCCCCTAGCGGGGACCTACAATGAGCAGTTCTTC. It yields the protein CASSPSPLAGTYNEQFF.

The chain employs TRBV5-4 and TRBJ2-7; D is uncertain. CDR1 is SGHNT, CDR2 YYREEE, per germline (reference sequence). This CDR3 has 15 residues. V lost 0 bases and J lost 0, with 10 bases in between. CDR3 residues: CASSLDRWSSYEQYF. The CDR3 DNA sequence: TGTGCCAGCAGCTTGGACCGATGGAGCTCCTACGAGCAGTACTTC.

This clone was counted a single time. The chain uses TRBV4-2 and TRBJ2-5, with 7 bases identical to TRBD2. With V trimmed by 5 bases and J by 7 bases, 4 bases remained unmatched. CDR1 is LGHNA, CDR2 YNFKEQ, per germline. The CDR3 runs to 12 residues. DNA of the CDR3: TGTGCCAGCAGCGACCGCGGGGGGACCCAGTACTTC. It yields the protein CASSDRGGTQYF.